These T cell receptor beta chains were read from a single sample in a study of T-cell reconstitution after alpha-beta-depleted transplantation in children. TCRdb re-called the PCR reads through MiXCR, storing one row per CDR3 protein. The repertoire holds some 240,000 distinct CDR3 sequences, with approximately 9.7% as singletons. The specimen comprised PBMCs from the stem cell graft donor, sampled from the stem cell graft. These receptors all stem from a human donor who donated a stem cell graft to a child with SCID. The CDR3 runs from the conserved cysteine through the conserved F or W. The D gene is left open where the match is weak. Some rows mark clone size as missing; the rest say once, few, many or name a class of expanded clone.

CDR3aa: CASSPDAQETQYF; CDR3nt: TGTGCCAGCTCACCAGATGCGCAAGAGACCCAGTACTTC; j_gene: TRBJ2-5; abundance: -; d_gene: -; v_gene: TRBV18
CDR3aa: CASSQDGGNGGEQFF; CDR3nt: TGCGCCAGCAGCCAAGATGGGGGGAACGGGGGTGAGCAGTTCTTC; j_gene: TRBJ2-1; abundance: many; d_gene: -; v_gene: TRBV4-3
CDR3aa: CASSPGDQYNEQFF; CDR3nt: TGTGCCAGCAGTCCAGGGGACCAATACAATGAGCAGTTCTTC; j_gene: TRBJ2-1; abundance: many; d_gene: -; v_gene: TRBV2
CDR3aa: CSATGTDYSNQPQHF; CDR3nt: TGCAGTGCCACCGGGACAGATTATAGCAATCAGCCCCAGCATTTT; j_gene: TRBJ1-5; abundance: many; d_gene: TRBD1; v_gene: TRBV20-1
CDR3aa: CASSLRGDSYEQYF; CDR3nt: TGCGCCAGCAGCTTGAGGGGGGACTCCTACGAGCAGTACTTC; j_gene: TRBJ2-7; abundance: many; d_gene: -; v_gene: TRBV5-1
CDR3aa: CASSLAAEGADTQYF; CDR3nt: TGTGCCAGCAGTTTAGCAGCGGAGGGGGCAGATACGCAGTATTTT; j_gene: TRBJ2-3; abundance: many; d_gene: -; v_gene: TRBV12-3/TRBV12-4
CDR3aa: CASSTTGSNQPQHF; CDR3nt: TGTGCCAGTAGTACTACAGGGAGCAATCAGCCCCAGCATTTT; j_gene: TRBJ1-5; abundance: few; d_gene: -; v_gene: TRBV19
CDR3aa: CASSVQGGFPNEKLFF; CDR3nt: TGTGCCAGCAGTGTACAAGGGGGTTTCCCTAATGAAAAACTGTTTTTT; j_gene: TRBJ1-4; abundance: many; d_gene: -; v_gene: TRBV25-1
CDR3aa: CASSPSGGGYYGYTF; CDR3nt: TGTGCCAGCAGCCCGTCGGGGGGGGGCTACTATGGCTACACCTTC; j_gene: TRBJ1-2; abundance: many; d_gene: -; v_gene: TRBV4-2
CDR3aa: CASSLFQGDYGYTF; CDR3nt: TGTGCCAGCAGCCTGTTTCAGGGTGACTATGGCTACACCTTC; j_gene: TRBJ1-2; abundance: many; d_gene: -; v_gene: TRBV5-6
CDR3aa: CASSDASGSTDTQYF; CDR3nt: TGCGCCAGCAGCGATGCGTCTGGGAGCACAGATACGCAGTATTTT; j_gene: TRBJ2-3; abundance: many; d_gene: -; v_gene: TRBV5-1
CDR3aa: CASSPQKNTEAFF; CDR3nt: TGTGCCAGCAGCCCACAAAAGAACACTGAAGCTTTCTTT; j_gene: TRBJ1-1; abundance: few; d_gene: -; v_gene: TRBV7-9
CDR3aa: CSARGQNYGYTF; CDR3nt: TGCAGTGCTAGAGGTCAGAACTATGGCTACACCTTC; j_gene: TRBJ1-2; abundance: -; d_gene: -; v_gene: TRBV20-1
CDR3aa: CASEMGLATEETQYF; CDR3nt: TGCGCCAGCGAGATGGGACTAGCTACCGAAGAGACCCAGTACTTC; j_gene: TRBJ2-5; abundance: many; d_gene: TRBD2; v_gene: TRBV5-1
CDR3aa: CASSLNFEGKQYF; CDR3nt: TGTGCCAGCAGCTTAAACTTCGAAGGAAAGCAGTACTTC; j_gene: TRBJ2-7; abundance: -; d_gene: -; v_gene: TRBV7-2
CDR3aa: CASSLTGGQNTEAFF; CDR3nt: TGTGCCAGCAGCTTGACAGGGGGCCAGAACACTGAAGCTTTCTTT; j_gene: TRBJ1-1; abundance: many; d_gene: TRBD1; v_gene: TRBV7-2
CDR3aa: CASSLRAGGGADTQYF; CDR3nt: TGTGCCAGCAGTTTAAGAGCAGGGGGCGGCGCAGATACGCAGTATTTT; j_gene: TRBJ2-3; abundance: many; d_gene: TRBD1; v_gene: TRBV27
CDR3aa: CASSSTLANTEAFF; CDR3nt: TGTGCCAGCAGTTCCACTTTGGCTAACACTGAAGCTTTCTTT; j_gene: TRBJ1-1; abundance: many; d_gene: -; v_gene: TRBV3-1
CDR3aa: CASSSGGYGQPQHF; CDR3nt: TGTGCCAGCAGTTCCGGGGGCTATGGTCAGCCCCAGCATTTT; j_gene: TRBJ1-5; abundance: -; d_gene: -; v_gene: TRBV12-3/TRBV12-4
CDR3aa: CASSDPGVRLYEQYF; CDR3nt: TGCGCCAGCAGCGACCCGGGGGTTAGGCTATACGAGCAGTACTTC; j_gene: TRBJ2-7; abundance: many; d_gene: -; v_gene: TRBV5-1
CDR3aa: CATSSVRGLGADTQYF; CDR3nt: TGTGCCACCAGCAGCGTCAGGGGATTGGGCGCAGATACGCAGTATTTT; j_gene: TRBJ2-3; abundance: many; d_gene: -; v_gene: TRBV15
CDR3aa: CATREGSSYNEQFF; CDR3nt: TGTGCCACCAGGGAGGGGTCCTCCTACAATGAGCAGTTCTTC; j_gene: TRBJ2-1; abundance: many; d_gene: TRBD2; v_gene: TRBV11-2
CDR3aa: CSARGIQEYEQYF; CDR3nt: TGCAGTGCTAGAGGAATACAAGAATACGAGCAGTACTTC; j_gene: TRBJ2-7; abundance: few; d_gene: -; v_gene: TRBV20-1
CDR3aa: CASSTPSSGGGNEQFF; CDR3nt: TGTGCCAGCAGTACCCCCTCTAGCGGGGGGGGAAATGAGCAGTTCTTC; j_gene: TRBJ2-1; abundance: many; d_gene: TRBD2; v_gene: TRBV27
CDR3aa: CARGPGTLVGRDTQYF; CDR3nt: TGTGCCAGGGGCCCCGGGACTCTGGTCGGGAGGGATACGCAGTATTTT; j_gene: TRBJ2-3; abundance: -; d_gene: TRBD2; v_gene: TRBV4-2
CDR3aa: CASMGRTYNEQFF; CDR3nt: TGTGCCAGCATGGGACGGACCTACAATGAGCAGTTCTTC; j_gene: TRBJ2-1; abundance: many; d_gene: -; v_gene: TRBV4-2
CDR3aa: CASSPVERGAETQYF; CDR3nt: TGTGCCAGCAGCCCCGTCGAGAGGGGGGCGGAGACCCAGTACTTC; j_gene: TRBJ2-5; abundance: many; d_gene: -; v_gene: TRBV3-1
CDR3aa: CASSLAGSPSYEQYF; CDR3nt: TGCGCCAGCAGCTTGGCCGGGAGCCCATCCTACGAGCAGTACTTC; j_gene: TRBJ2-7; abundance: many; d_gene: -; v_gene: TRBV5-1
CDR3aa: CASSLGGASTYEQYF; CDR3nt: TGCGCCAGCAGCTTGGGGGGGGCATCTACCTACGAGCAGTACTTC; j_gene: TRBJ2-7; abundance: -; d_gene: -; v_gene: TRBV5-1
CDR3aa: CASSEEGRTSGGIYEQYF; CDR3nt: TGTGCCAGCAGCGAGGAAGGGAGGACTAGCGGGGGAATCTACGAGCAGTACTTC; j_gene: TRBJ2-7; abundance: many; d_gene: TRBD2; v_gene: TRBV9
CDR3aa: CASSQGQDSDTQYF; CDR3nt: TGCGCCAGCAGCCAAGGACAGGACTCAGATACGCAGTATTTT; j_gene: TRBJ2-3; abundance: many; d_gene: -; v_gene: TRBV4-3
CDR3aa: CASSVGQGSTDTQYF; CDR3nt: TGTGCCAGCAGCGTGGGACAGGGATCCACAGATACGCAGTATTTT; j_gene: TRBJ2-3; abundance: many; d_gene: TRBD1; v_gene: TRBV7-9
CDR3aa: CASSQLSGRSNTEAFF; CDR3nt: TGTGCCAGCAGCCAACTTAGCGGCAGATCAAACACTGAAGCTTTCTTT; j_gene: TRBJ1-1; abundance: many; d_gene: -; v_gene: TRBV14
CDR3aa: CASSLRGQGNYSPLHF; CDR3nt: TGTGCCAGCAGCTTAAGGGGACAGGGGAATTATTCACCCCTCCACTTT; j_gene: TRBJ1-6; abundance: many; d_gene: TRBD1; v_gene: TRBV7-2
CDR3aa: CASSPATGGNYGYTF; CDR3nt: TGTGCCAGCTCACCAGCGACAGGGGGCAACTATGGCTACACCTTC; j_gene: TRBJ1-2; abundance: -; d_gene: TRBD1; v_gene: TRBV18
CDR3aa: CASRSTGLALVATQYF; CDR3nt: TGTGCCAGCAGATCGACGGGACTAGCCCTCGTAGCTACGCAGTATTTT; j_gene: TRBJ2-3; abundance: many; d_gene: TRBD2; v_gene: TRBV6-2/TRBV6-3
CDR3aa: CASSQRAGLSGNTIYF; CDR3nt: TGTGCCAGCAGCCAAAGGGCAGGCCTCTCTGGAAACACCATATATTTT; j_gene: TRBJ1-3; abundance: many; d_gene: -; v_gene: TRBV3-1
CDR3aa: CSARRFQETQYF; CDR3nt: TGCAGTGCTAGACGGTTCCAAGAGACCCAGTACTTC; j_gene: TRBJ2-5; abundance: many; d_gene: -; v_gene: TRBV20-1
CDR3aa: CASSLSGAGSYNEQFF; CDR3nt: TGTGCCAGCAGCTTAAGTGGGGCCGGCTCCTACAATGAGCAGTTCTTC; j_gene: TRBJ2-1; abundance: -; d_gene: -; v_gene: TRBV7-9
CDR3aa: CASTGGHSYEQYF; CDR3nt: TGTGCCAGCACAGGGGGCCACTCCTACGAGCAGTACTTC; j_gene: TRBJ2-7; abundance: many; d_gene: TRBD1; v_gene: TRBV28
CDR3aa: CASRVSQRNEKLFF; CDR3nt: TGTGCCAGCAGGGTTTCACAGCGTAATGAAAAACTGTTTTTT; j_gene: TRBJ1-4; abundance: many; d_gene: -; v_gene: TRBV12-3/TRBV12-4